The rows below give T cell receptor gamma chains drawn from one sample of a study of gamma-delta T cells after stem cell transplantation. TCRdb re-processed the RT-PCR reads via CATT. The table records about 170 gamma-chain clones, over 9% of them present only once. The sample consisted of gamma-delta T cells. The receptors derive from a human donor. It is not recorded whose cells these are; they may come from a transplant donor. Each CDR3 is given with its conserved first and last residue. Each record gives: J gene, clone size, V gene, CDR3 protein, CDR3 DNA. Only part of the rows carry a size: once, few, many, or a class if the clone is expanded.

TRGJP2	.	TRGV8	CATWDLSDWIKTF	TGTGCCACCTGGGATCTGAGTGATTGGATCAAGACGTTT
TRGJP	.	TRGV9	CALWEVPAELGKKIKVF	TGTGCCTTGTGGGAGGTTCCCGCAGAGTTGGGCAAAAAAATCAAGGTATTT
TRGJ1/TRGJ2	hyperexpanded	TRGV5	CATWDRNKKLF	TGTGCCACCTGGGACAGGAATAAGAAACTCTTT
TRGJ1/TRGJ2	.	TRGV8	CATWDNYYKKLF	TGTGCCACCTGGGATAATTATTATAAGAAACTCTTT
TRGJP	few	TRGV9	CALWEPSRELGKKIKVF	TGTGCCTTGTGGGAGCCCTCCCGAGAGTTGGGCAAAAAAATCAAGGTATTT
TRGJP	once	TRGV9	CALWGVREELGKKIKVF	TGTGCCTTGTGGGGGGTCAGGGAAGAGTTGGGCAAAAAAATCAAGGTATTT
TRGJP	hyperexpanded	TRGV9	CALWEVEELGKKIKVF	TGTGCCTTGTGGGAGGTGGAAGAGTTGGGCAAAAAAATCAAGGTATTT
TRGJP	few	TRGV9	CALWEVHLELGKKIKVF	TGTGCCTTGTGGGAGGTGCATTTAGAGTTGGGCAAAAAAATCAAGGTATTT
TRGJ1/TRGJ2	.	TRGV2	CATWAYAGKLF	TGTGCCACCTGGGCCTACGCGGGGAAACTCTTT
TRGJP	.	TRGV9	CALWEVLQELGKKIKVF	TGTGCCTTGTGGGAGGTGCTCCAAGAGTTGGGCAAAAAAATCAAGGTATTT
TRGJP	few	TRGV9	CALWEVGQLGKKIKVF	TGTGCCTTGTGGGAGGTGGGACAGTTGGGCAAAAAAATCAAGGTATTT
TRGJP	.	TRGV9	CALWEVRQELGKKIKVF	TGTGCCTTGTGGGAGGTGCGGCAAGAGTTGGGCAAAAAAATCAAGGTATTT
TRGJ1/TRGJ2	few	TRGV8	CATWGYYKKLF	TGTGCCACCTGGGGATATTATAAGAAACTCTTT
TRGJP	.	TRGV9	CALWEAPQELGKKIKVF	TGTGCCTTGTGGGAGGCACCTCAAGAGTTGGGCAAAAAAATCAAGGTATTT
TRGJ1/TRGJ2	hyperexpanded	TRGV9	CALWEGYYKKLF	TGTGCCTTGTGGGAGGGATATTATAAGAAACTCTTT
TRGJP	few	TRGV9	CALWEVRELGKKIKVF	TGTGCCTTGTGGGAGGTGCGCGAGTTGGGCAAAAAAATCAAGGTATTT
TRGJP	hyperexpanded	TRGV9	CALWEAQELGKKIKVF	TGTGCCTTGTGGGAGGCACAAGAGTTGGGCAAAAAAATCAAGGTATTT
TRGJP	.	TRGV9	CALWEVGELGKKIKVF	TGTGCCTTGTGGGAGGTCGGAGAGTTGGGCAAAAAAATCAAGGTATTT
TRGJP	.	TRGV9	CALWEVKLGKKIKVF	TGTGCCTTGTGGGAGGTGAAGTTGGGCAAAAAAATCAAGGTATTT
TRGJP	.	TRGV9	CALWEATPELGKKIKVF	TGTGCCTTGTGGGAGGCTACCCCGGAGTTGGGCAAAAAAATCAAGGTATTT